The clone carrying this T cell receptor (beta chain) was found once. Its antigen is not identified. The data belong to a study of yellow fever vaccine responses in identical twins. Findings of the study overall: Reportedly, the response of twins' T cells to the vaccine seemed partly convergent, partly personalized.

The CDR3 is 16 residues long. CDR1 MDHEN and CDR2 SYDVKM come from the germline V gene. J lost 3 bases, V lost 4 bases, and 4 bases had no gene match. TCRdb itself ran the RT-PCR reads through MiXCR, one entry per CDR3 protein. Found here are approximately 2,500 distinct CDR3 sequences, 82% of them singletons; the top ten hold 4.5% to 6%. The material was T cells from blood (PBMCs), unsorted or a sorted subset (not recorded which), obtained before or after yellow fever vaccination (not recorded which). The origin of this receptor is a young woman who received the yellow fever vaccine. This chain connects TRBV28 to TRBJ2-3; the match to TRBD2 covers 13 bases. CDR3 amino acids: CASSSRTSGSTDTQYF. The CDR3 nucleotides are TGTGCCAGCAGTTCCCGGACTAGCGGGAGTACAGATACGCAGTATTTT.